This TCR beta chain was sequenced in a study of cytomegalovirus exposure and HLA in healthy donors. The V end lost 0 bases, the J end lost 4 bases, and 8 bases lay between the germline ends. Looked up from germline, CDR1 is LNHNV and CDR2 is YYDKDF (reference sequence). CDR3 length: 14 residues. Study-level results: Confirmation was obtained in vitro that three CMV-associated chains are specific for CMV antigens.

In the case of this clone: No antigen is known for it.

This table comes from immunoSEQ multiplex PCR, and its TCRdb copy is limited to in-frame clones, with some not included. The sample holds under 250,000 clones; approximately 90% are singletons and the top ten take 2.6%. Sequencing was done on a sample of PBMCs. This chain uses TRBV15 with TRBJ2-3; maybe TRBD2 (5 bases). This clonotype was sampled from a man aged 18 to 29 in good health and CMV-seronegative. The CDR3 loop reads CATSREGSPDTQYF. DNA for the CDR3: TGTGCCACCAGCAGAGAGGGGAGCCCAGATACGCAGTATTTT.